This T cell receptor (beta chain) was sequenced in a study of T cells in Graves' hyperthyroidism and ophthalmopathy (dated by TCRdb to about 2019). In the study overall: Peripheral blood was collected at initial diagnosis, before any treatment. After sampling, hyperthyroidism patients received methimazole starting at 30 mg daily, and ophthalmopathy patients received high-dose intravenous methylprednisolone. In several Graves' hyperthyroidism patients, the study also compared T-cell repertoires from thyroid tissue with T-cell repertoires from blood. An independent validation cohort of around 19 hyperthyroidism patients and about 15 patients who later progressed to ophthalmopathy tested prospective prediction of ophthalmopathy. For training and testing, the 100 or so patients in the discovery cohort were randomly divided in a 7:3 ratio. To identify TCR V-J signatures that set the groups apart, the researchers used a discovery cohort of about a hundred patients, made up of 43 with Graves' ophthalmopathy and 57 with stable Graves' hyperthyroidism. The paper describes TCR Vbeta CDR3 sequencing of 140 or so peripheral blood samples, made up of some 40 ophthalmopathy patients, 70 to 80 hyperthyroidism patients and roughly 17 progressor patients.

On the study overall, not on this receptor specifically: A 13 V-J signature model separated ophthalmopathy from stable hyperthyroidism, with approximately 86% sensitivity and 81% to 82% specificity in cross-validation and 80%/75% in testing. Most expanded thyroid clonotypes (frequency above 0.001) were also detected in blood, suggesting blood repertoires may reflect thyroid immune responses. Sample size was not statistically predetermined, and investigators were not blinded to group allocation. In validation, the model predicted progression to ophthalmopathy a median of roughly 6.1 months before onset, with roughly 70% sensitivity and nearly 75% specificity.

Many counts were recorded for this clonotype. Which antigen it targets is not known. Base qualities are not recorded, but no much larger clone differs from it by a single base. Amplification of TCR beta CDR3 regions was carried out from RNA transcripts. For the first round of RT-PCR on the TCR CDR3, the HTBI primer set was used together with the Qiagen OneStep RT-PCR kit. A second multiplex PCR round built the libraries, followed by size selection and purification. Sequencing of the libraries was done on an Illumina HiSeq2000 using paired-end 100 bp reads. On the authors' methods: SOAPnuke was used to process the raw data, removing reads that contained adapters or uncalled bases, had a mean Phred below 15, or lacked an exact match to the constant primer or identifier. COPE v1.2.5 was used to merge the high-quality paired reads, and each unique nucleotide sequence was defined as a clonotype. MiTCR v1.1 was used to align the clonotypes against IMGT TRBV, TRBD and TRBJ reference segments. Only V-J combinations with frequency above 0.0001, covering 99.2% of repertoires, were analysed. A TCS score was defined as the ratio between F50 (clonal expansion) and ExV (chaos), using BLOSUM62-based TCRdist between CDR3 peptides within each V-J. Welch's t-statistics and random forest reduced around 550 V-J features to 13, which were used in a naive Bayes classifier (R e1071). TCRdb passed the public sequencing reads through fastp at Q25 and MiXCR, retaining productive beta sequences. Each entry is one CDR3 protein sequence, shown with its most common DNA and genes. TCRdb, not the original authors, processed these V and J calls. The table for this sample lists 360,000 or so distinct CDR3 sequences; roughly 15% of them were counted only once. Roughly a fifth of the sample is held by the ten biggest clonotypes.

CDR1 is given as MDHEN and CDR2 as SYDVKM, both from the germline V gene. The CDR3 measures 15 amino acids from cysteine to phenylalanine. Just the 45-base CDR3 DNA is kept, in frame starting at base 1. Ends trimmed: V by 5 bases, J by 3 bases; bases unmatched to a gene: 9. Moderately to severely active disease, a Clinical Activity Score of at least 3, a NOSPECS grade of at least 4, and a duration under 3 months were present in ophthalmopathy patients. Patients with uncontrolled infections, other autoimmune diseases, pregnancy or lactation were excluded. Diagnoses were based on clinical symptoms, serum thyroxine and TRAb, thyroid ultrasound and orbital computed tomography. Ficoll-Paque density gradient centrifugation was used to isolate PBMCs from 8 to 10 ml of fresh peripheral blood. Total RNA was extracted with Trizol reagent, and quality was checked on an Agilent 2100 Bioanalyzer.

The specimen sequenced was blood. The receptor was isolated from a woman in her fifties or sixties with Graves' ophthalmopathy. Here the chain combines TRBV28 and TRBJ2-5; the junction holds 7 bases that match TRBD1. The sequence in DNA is TGTGCCAGCAGTACCAGACAGGGAACTAAAGAGACCCAGTACTTC. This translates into CASSTRQGTKETQYF.